The 7 T cell receptor beta chains presented below share a single source sample, sequenced in a study of CD8 T cells in Susac syndrome. Random-hexamer reverse transcription was applied to about 0.45 to 1 ug RNA. Each CDR3 protein gets one entry after TCRdb re-called the immunoSEQ multiplex PCR reads with MiXCR. Of about 200,000 distinct CDR3 sequences listed, 90% to 95% were seen once; the top ten hold approximately 0.094%. The sequenced material came from CD4+ T cells from PBMCs. Receptors originate from a human donor in good health.

V usage is TRBV28 and J usage is TRBJ1-5; tentatively, D is TRBD1 (5 bases). Per germline, CDR1 MDHEN and CDR2 SYDVKM. Trimming removed 5 bases from V and 7 bases from J, with 18 bases in between. The CDR3 is 15 amino acids. The chain's CDR3 is CASSRGGGRGQPQHF. The CDR3 DNA reads TGTGCCAGCAGTCGAGGCGGGGGACGGGGACAGCCCCAGCATTTT.

This chain connects TRBV30 to TRBJ1-5; unclear D gene. V dropped 1 base and J dropped 0 bases, with 10 bases sitting between them. Germline V gene lookup returns CDR1 GTSNPN and CDR2 SVGIG (reference sequence). This CDR3 spans 15 amino acids. The CDR3 spells CAWSGSHYSNQPQHF. The CDR3 nucleotides read TGTGCCTGGAGTGGGTCCCATTATAGCAATCAGCCCCAGCATTTT.

The chain links TRBV7-8 to TRBJ1-5; TRBD1 matches 7 bases. Germline V CDR1 and CDR2: SGHVS, FQNEAQ. V was clipped by 6 bases and J by 5 bases; unmatched bases: 10. CDR3 length: 15 amino acids. The CDR3 is CASSPRDSRYQPQHF. In DNA, the CDR3 is TGTGCCAGCAGTCCCCGGGACAGTCGGTATCAGCCCCAGCATTTT. The whole variable domain, filled in from reference TRBV7-8 and TRBJ1-5, reads GAGVSQSPRYKVAKRGQDVALRCDPISGHVSLFWYQQALGQGPEFLTYFQNEAQLDKSGLPSDRFFAERPEGSVSTLKIQRTQQEDSAVYLCASSPRDSRYQPQHFGDGTRLSIL.

J is TRBJ1-2 and V is TRBV27; 8 nucleotides match TRBD1. Germline lookup yields CDR1 MNHEY and CDR2 SMNVEV (reference sequence). The CDR3 totals 16 residues. After removal of 5 bases from V and 0 bases from J, the junction contained 8 bases not matched to a gene. CDR3 residues: CASSTRTGRANYGYTF. The DNA of the CDR3 is TGTGCCAGCAGTACGAGGACAGGGCGAGCTAACTATGGCTACACCTTC.

The rearrangement uses TRBV3-1 and TRBJ2-7; possible D gene TRBD2, 6 bases. V shed 7 bases and J shed 4 bases, with 20 bases lying between them. CDR1 is LGHDT and CDR2 is YNNKEL in the germline V gene (reference sequence). CDR3 length: 15 residues. This CDR3 is CASTLSKGGGYEQYF. CDR3 coding DNA: TGTGCCAGCACCCTCTCGAAGGGCGGAGGGTACGAGCAGTACTTC.

DNA of the CDR3: TGCAGCGCAGAGGGACTAGCGGGAGTTTCGGATACGCAGTATTTT. It specifies CSAEGLAGVSDTQYF. The chain joins TRBV29-1 to TRBJ2-3, with 14 bases fitting TRBD2. After removal of 7 bases from V and 6 bases from J, the junction contained 9 bases not matched to a gene. The CDR3 extends over 15 amino acids. Germline lookup yields CDR1 SQVTM and CDR2 ANQGSEA.

The rearrangement links TRBV4-1 to TRBJ2-4, with D perhaps matching TRBD1 (5 bases). The ends were cut back, 4 bases at V and 1 base at J, with 23 bases in the middle. CDR3 length: 19 residues. Germline loops: CDR1 MGHRA, CDR2 YSYEKL. The DNA for the CDR3 is TGCGCCAGCAGCCGATTGGCCCACCAAGGGGATTGGGCCAAAAACATTCAGTACTTC. Translation: CASSRLAHQGDWAKNIQYF.